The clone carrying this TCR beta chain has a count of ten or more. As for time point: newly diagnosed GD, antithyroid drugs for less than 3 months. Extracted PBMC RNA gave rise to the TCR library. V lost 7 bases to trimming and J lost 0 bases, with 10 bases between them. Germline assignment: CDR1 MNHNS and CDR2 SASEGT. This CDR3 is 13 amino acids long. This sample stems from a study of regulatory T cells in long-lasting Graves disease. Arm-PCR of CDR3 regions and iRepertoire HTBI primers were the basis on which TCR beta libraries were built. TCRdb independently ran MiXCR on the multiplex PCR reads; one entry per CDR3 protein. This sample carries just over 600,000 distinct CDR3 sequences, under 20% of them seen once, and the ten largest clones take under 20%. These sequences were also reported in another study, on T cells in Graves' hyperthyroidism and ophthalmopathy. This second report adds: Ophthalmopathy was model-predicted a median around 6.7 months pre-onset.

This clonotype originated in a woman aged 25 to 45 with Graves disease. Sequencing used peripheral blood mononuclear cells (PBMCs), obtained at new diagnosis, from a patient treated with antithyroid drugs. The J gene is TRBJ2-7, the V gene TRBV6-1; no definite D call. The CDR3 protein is CASKGQISYEQYF. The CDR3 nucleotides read TGTGCCAGCAAGGGCCAGATCTCCTACGAGCAGTACTTC.